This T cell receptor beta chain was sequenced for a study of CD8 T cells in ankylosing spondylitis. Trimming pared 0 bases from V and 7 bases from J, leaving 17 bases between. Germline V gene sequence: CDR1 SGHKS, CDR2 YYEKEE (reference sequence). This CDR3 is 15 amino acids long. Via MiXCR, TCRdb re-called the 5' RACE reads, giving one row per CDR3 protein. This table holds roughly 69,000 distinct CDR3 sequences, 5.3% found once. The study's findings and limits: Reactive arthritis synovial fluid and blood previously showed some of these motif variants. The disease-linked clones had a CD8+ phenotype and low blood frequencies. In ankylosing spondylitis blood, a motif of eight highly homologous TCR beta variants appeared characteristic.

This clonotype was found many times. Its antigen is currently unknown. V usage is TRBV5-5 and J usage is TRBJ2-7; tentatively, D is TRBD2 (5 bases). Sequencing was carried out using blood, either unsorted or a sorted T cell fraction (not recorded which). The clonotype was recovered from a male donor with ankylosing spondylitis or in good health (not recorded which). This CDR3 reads CASSLAGIGIWEQYF. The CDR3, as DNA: TGTGCCAGCAGCTTGGCCGGGATAGGGATTTGGGAGCAGTACTTC.